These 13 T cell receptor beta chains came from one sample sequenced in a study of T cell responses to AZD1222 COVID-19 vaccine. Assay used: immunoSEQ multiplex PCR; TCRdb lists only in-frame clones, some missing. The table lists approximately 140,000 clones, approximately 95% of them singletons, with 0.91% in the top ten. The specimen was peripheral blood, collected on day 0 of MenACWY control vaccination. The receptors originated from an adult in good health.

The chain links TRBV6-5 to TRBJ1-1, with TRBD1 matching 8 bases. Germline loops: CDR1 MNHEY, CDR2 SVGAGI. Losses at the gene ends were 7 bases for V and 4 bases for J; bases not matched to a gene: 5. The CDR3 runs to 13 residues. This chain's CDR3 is CASTRTGGTEAFF. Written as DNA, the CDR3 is TGTGCCAGCACTAGAACAGGGGGCACTGAAGCTTTCTTT.

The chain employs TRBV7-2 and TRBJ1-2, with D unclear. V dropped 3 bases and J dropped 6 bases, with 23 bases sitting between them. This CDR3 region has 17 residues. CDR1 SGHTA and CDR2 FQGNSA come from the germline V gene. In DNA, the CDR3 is TGTGCCAGCAGCTTCGTCGACGGACGACTCCTGAGGAATGGCTACACCTTC. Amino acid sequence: CASSFVDGRLLRNGYTF.

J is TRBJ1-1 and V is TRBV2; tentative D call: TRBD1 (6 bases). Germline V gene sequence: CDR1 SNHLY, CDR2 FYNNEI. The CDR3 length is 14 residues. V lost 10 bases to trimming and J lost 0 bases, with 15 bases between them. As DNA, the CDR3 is TGTGCCAACCCAAATGACAGGATGAACACTGAAGCTTTCTTT. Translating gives CANPNDRMNTEAFF.

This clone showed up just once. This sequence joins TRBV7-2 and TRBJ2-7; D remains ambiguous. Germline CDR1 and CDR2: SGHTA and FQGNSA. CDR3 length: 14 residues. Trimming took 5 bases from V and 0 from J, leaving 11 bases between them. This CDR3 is CASSLSRSSYEQYF. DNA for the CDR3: TGTGCCAGCAGCCTCTCTAGGAGCTCCTACGAGCAGTACTTC.

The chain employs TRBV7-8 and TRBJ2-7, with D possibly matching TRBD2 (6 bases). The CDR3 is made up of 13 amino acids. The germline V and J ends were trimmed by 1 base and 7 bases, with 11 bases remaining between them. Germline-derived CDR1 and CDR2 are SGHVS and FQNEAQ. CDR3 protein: CASSLGLVGEQYF. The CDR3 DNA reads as TGTGCCAGCAGCTTAGGACTAGTTGGAGAGCAGTACTTC.

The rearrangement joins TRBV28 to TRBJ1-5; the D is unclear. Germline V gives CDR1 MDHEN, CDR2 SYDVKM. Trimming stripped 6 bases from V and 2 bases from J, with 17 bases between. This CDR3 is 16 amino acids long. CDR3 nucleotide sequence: TGTGCCAGCAGAGACACTCAGGCTGGGGGCAATCAGCCCCAGCATTTT. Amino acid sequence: CASRDTQAGGNQPQHF.

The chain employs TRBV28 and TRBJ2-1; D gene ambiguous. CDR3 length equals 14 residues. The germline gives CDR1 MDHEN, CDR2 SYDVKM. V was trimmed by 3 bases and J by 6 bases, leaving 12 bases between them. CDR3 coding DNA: TGTGCCAGCAGTTTCCGCCAGCGCGTCAATGAGCAGTTCTTC. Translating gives CASSFRQRVNEQFF. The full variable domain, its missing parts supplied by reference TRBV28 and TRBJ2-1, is DVKVTQSSRYLVKRTGEKVFLECVQDMDHENMFWYRQDPGLGLRLIYFSYDVKMKEKGDIPEGYSVSREKKERFSLILESASTNQTSMYLCASSFRQRVNEQFFGPGTRLTVL.

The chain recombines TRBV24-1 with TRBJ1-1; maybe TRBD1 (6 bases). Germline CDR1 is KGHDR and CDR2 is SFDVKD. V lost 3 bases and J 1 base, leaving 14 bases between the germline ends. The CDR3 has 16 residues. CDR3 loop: CATSDTGLRGNTEAFF. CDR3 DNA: TGTGCCACCAGTGATACAGGGCTGAGAGGGAACACTGAAGCTTTCTTT.

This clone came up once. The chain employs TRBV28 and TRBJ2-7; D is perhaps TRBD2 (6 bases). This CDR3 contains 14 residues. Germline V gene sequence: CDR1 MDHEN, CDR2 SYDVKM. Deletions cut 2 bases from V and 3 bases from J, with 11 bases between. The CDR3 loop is CASSLGGSGYEQYF. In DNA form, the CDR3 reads TGTGCCAGCAGTTTAGGGGGGTCCGGCTACGAGCAGTACTTC.

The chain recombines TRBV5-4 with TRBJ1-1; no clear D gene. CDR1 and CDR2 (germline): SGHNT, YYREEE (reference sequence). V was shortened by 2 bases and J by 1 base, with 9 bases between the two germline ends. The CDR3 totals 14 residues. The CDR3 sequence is CASSLGRENTEAFF. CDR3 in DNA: TGTGCCAGCAGCTTAGGACGTGAGAACACTGAAGCTTTCTTT.

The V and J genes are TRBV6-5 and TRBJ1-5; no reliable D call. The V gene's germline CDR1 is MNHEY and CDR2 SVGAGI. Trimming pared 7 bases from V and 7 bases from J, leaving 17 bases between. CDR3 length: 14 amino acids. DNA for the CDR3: TGTGCCAGCAACGAAAGAGGGTCCGGGCAGCCCCAGCATTTT. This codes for CASNERGSGQPQHF.

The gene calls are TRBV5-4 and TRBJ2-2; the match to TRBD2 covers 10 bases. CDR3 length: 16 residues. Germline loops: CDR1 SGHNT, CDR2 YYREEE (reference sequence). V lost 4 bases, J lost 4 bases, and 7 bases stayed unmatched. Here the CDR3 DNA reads TGTGCCAGCAGCCAACAGCGGGGGGGTTTCACCGGGGAGCTGTTTTTT. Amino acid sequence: CASSQQRGGFTGELFF.

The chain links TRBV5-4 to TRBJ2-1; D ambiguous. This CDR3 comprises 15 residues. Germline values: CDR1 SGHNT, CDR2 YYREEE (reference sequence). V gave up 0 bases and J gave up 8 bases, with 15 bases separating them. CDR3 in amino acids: CASSLDRPTLYEQFF. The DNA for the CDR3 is TGTGCCAGCAGCTTGGATCGTCCCACCCTCTATGAGCAGTTCTTC.